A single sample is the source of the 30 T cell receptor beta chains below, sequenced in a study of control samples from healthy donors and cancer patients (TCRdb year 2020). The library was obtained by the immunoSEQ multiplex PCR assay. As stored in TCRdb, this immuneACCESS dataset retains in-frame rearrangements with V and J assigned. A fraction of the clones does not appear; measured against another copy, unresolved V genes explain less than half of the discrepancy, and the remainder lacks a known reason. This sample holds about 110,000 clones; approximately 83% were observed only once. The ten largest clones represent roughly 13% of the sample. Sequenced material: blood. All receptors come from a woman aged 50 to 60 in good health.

CDR3 residues: CASSLDSGTGNTIYF. In nucleotides, the CDR3 is TGTGCCAGCAGCTTAGATTCGGGGACTGGAAACACCATATATTTT. The genes are TRBV11-2 and TRBJ1-3; D is undetermined. CDR1 and CDR2 (germline): SGHAT, FQNNGV. Trimming removed 0 bases at V and 2 bases at J, with 8 bases between. The length of the CDR3 is 15 residues.

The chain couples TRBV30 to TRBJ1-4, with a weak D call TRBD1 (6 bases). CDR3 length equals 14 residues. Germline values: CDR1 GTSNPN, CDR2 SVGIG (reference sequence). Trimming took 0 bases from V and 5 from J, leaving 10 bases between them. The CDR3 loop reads CAWSVTGPNEKLFF. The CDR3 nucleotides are TGTGCCTGGAGTGTTACAGGGCCCAATGAAAAACTGTTTTTT.

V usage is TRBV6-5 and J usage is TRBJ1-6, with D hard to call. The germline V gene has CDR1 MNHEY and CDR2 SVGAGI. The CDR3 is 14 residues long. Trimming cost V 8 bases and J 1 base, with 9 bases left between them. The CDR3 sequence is CASQRASYNSPLHF. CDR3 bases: TGTGCCAGCCAACGGGCGTCCTATAATTCACCCCTCCACTTT.

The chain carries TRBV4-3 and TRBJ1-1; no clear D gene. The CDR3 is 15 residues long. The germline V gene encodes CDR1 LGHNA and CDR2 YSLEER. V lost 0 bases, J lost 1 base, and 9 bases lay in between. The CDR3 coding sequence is TGCGCCAGCAGCCAAGAGTGGCCGGCGAACACTGAAGCTTTCTTT. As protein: CASSQEWPANTEAFF.

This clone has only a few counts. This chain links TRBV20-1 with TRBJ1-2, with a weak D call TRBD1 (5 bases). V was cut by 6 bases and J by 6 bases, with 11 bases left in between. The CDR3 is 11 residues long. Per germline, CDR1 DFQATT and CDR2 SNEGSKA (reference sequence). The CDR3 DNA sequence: TGCAGTGCCCCAGGGAACGATGGCTACACCTTC. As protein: CSAPGNDGYTF.

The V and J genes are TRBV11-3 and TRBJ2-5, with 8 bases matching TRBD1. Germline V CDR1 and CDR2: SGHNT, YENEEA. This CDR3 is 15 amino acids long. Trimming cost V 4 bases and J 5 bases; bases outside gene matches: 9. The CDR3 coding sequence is TGTGCCAGCAGCTCAAATACAGGGGGTGGTGAGACCCAGTACTTC. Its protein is CASSSNTGGGETQYF.

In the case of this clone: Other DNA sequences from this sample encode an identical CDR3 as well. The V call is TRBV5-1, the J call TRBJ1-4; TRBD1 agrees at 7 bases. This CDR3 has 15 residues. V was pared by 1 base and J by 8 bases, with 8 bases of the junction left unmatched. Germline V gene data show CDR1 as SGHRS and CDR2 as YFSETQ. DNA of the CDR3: TGCGCCAGCAGCTTGACAGGGGTTGGGGGGGAAAAACTGTTTTTT. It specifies CASSLTGVGGEKLFF.

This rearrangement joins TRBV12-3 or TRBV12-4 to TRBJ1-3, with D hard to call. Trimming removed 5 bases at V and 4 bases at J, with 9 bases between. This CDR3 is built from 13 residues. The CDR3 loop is CASSGRVGNTIYF. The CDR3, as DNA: TGTGCCAGCAGTGGACGAGTCGGAAACACCATATATTTT.

The CDR3 sequence: CASSWPGQGGQPQHF. In DNA form, the CDR3 reads TGTGCCAGCAGTTGGCCGGGACAGGGTGGGCAGCCCCAGCATTTT. J is TRBJ1-5 and V is TRBV28, with 9 nucleotides matching TRBD1. The CDR3 has 15 amino acids. From germline, CDR1 is MDHEN and CDR2 SYDVKM. V dropped 4 bases and J dropped 7; count of bases not matched to a gene: 8.

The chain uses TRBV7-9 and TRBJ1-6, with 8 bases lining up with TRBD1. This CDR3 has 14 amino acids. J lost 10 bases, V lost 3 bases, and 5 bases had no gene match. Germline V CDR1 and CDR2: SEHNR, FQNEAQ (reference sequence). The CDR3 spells CASSLTGEGSPLHF. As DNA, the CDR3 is TGTGCCAGCAGCTTGACAGGGGAAGGGTCACCCCTCCACTTT.

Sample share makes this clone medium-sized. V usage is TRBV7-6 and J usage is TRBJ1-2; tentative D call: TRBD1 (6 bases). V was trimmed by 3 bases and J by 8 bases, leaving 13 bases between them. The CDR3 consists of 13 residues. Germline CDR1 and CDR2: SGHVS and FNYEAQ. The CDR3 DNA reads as TGTGCCAGCAGCTTTGGGGCAGGGGTAGGCTACACCTTC. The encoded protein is CASSFGAGVGYTF.

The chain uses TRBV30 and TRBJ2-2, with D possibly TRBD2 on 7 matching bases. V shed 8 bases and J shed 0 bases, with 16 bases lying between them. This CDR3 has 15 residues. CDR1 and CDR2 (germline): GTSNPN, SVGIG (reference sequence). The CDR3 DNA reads TGTGCCGGGGGAGGGGGGGCGGCGAACACCGGGGAGCTGTTTTTT. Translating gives CAGGGGAANTGELFF.

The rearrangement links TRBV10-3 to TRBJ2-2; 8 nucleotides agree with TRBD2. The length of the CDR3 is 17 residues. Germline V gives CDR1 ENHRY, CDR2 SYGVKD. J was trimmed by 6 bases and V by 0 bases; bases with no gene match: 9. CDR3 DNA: TGTGCCATCAGTGAGTCCGGAGCGGGGGACGGATCCGGGGAGCTGTTTTTT. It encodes CAISESGAGDGSGELFF.

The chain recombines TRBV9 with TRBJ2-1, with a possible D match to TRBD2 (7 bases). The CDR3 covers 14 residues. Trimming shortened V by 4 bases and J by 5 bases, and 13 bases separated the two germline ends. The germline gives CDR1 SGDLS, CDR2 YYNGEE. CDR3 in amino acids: CASSQWGGNNEQFF. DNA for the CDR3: TGTGCCAGCAGCCAGTGGGGGGGCAACAATGAGCAGTTCTTC.

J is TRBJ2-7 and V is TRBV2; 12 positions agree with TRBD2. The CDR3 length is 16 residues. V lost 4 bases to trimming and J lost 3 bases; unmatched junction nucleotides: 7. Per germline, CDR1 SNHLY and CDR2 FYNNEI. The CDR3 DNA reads TGTGCCAGCAGTGTGACTAGCGGGGGACTTCTCTACGAGCAGTACTTC. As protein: CASSVTSGGLLYEQYF. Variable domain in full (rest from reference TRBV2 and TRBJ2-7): EPEVTQTPSHQVTQMGQEVILRCVPISNHLYFYWYRQILGQKVEFLVSFYNNEISEKSEIFDDQFSVERPDGSNFTLKIRSTKLEDSAMYFCASSVTSGGLLYEQYFGPGTRLTVT.

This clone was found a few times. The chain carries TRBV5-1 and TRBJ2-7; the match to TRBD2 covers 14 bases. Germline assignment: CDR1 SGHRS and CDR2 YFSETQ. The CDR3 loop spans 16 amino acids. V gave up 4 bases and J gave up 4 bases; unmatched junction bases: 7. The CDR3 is CASSPGLAGVAYEQYF. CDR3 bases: TGCGCCAGCAGCCCGGGACTAGCGGGAGTTGCGTACGAGCAGTACTTC.

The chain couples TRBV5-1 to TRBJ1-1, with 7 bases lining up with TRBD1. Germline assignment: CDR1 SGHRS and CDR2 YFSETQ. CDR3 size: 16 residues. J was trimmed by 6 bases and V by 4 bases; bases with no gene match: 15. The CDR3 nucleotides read TGCGCCAGCAGCCCAAGGGGTGACAGGGAAAAATCTGAAGCTTTCTTT. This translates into CASSPRGDREKSEAFF.

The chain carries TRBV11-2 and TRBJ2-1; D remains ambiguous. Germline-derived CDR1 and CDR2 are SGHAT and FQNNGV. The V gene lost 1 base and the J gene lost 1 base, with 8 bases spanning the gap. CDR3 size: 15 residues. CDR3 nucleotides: TGTGCCAGCAGCTTAGTTTCCGGTTCCTACAATGAGCAGTTCTTC. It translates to CASSLVSGSYNEQFF.

CDR3 sequence reads: CASSQDLGGAEAFF. CDR3 nucleotide sequence: TGCGCCAGCAGCCAAGATCTCGGGGGGGCTGAAGCTTTCTTT. V is TRBV4-1 and J is TRBJ1-1; D is perhaps TRBD1 (5 bases). The CDR3 runs to 14 residues. Germline V gene sequence: CDR1 MGHRA, CDR2 YSYEKL. Trimming removed 0 bases at V and 6 bases at J, with 11 bases between.

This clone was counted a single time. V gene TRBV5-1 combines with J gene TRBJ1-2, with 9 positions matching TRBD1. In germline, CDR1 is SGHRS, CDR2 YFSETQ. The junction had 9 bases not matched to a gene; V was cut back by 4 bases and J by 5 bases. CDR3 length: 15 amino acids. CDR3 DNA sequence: TGCGCCAGCAGCCCCGGACAGGGGTGGTGGTATGGCTACACCTTC. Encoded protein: CASSPGQGWWYGYTF. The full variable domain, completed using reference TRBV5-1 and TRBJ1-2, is KAGVTQTPRYLIKTRGQQVTLSCSPISGHRSVSWYQQTPGQGLQFLFEYFSETQRNKGNFPGRFSGRQFSNSRSEMNVSTLELGDSALYLCASSPGQGWWYGYTFGSGTRLTVV.

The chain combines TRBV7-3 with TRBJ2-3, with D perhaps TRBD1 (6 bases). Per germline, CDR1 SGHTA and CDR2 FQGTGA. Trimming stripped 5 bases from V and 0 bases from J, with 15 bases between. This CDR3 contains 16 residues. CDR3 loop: CASSPQGLSSTDTQYF. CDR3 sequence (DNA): TGTGCCAGCAGCCCTCAGGGGCTATCTAGCACAGATACGCAGTATTTT.

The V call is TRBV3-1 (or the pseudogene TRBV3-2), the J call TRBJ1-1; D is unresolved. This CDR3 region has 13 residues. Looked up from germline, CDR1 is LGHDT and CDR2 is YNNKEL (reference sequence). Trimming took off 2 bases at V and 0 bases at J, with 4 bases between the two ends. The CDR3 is CASSQNMNTEAFF. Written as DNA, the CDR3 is TGTGCCAGCAGCCAAAACATGAACACTGAAGCTTTCTTT.

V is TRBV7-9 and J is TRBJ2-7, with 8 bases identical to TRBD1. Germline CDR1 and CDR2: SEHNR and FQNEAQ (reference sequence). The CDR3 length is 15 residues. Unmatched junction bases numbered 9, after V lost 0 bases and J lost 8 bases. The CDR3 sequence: CASSLALDRAFQQYF. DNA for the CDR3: TGTGCCAGCAGCTTAGCGTTGGACAGGGCGTTTCAGCAGTACTTC.

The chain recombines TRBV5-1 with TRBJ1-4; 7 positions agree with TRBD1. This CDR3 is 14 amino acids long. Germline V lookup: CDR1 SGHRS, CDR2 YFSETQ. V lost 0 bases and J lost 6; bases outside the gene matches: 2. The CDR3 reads CASSLERGHEKLFF. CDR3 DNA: TGCGCCAGCAGCTTGGAGAGGGGGCATGAAAAACTGTTTTTT.

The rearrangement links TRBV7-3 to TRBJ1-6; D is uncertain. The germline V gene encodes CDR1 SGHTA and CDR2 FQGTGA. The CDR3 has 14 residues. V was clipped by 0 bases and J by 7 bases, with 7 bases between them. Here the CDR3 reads CASSLTTGNSPLHF. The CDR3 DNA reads TGTGCCAGCAGCTTAACGACCGGGAATTCACCCCTCCACTTT.

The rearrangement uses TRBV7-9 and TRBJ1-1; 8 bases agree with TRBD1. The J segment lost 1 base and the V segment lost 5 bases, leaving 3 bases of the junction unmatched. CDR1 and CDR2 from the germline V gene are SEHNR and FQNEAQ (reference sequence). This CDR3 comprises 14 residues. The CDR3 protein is CASSVGQENTEAFF. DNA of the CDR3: TGTGCCAGCAGCGTGGGACAGGAGAACACTGAAGCTTTCTTT.

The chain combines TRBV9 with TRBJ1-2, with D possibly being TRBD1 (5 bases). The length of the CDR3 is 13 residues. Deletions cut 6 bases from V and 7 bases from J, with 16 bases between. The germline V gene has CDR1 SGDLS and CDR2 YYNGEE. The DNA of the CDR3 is TGTGCCAGCAACGTCGAGGGGATGTCTGGCTACACCTTC. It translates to CASNVEGMSGYTF.

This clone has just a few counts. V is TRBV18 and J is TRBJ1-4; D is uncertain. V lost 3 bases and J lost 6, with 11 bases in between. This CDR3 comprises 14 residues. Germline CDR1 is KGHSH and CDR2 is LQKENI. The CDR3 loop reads CASSPFERDEKLFF. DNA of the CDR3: TGTGCCAGCTCACCCTTTGAACGGGATGAAAAACTGTTTTTT.

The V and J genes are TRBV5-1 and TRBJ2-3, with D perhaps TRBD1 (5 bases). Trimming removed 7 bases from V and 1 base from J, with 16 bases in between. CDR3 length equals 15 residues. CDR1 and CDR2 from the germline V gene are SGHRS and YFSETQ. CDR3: CASGLAQAGTDTQYF. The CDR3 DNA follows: TGCGCCAGCGGTCTGGCACAGGCCGGCACAGATACGCAGTATTTT.

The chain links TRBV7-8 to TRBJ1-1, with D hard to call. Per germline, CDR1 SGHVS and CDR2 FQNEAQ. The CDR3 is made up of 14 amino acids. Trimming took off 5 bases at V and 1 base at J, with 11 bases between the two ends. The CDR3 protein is CASSLTGWNTEAFF. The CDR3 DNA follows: TGTGCCAGCAGCCTTACGGGTTGGAACACTGAAGCTTTCTTT. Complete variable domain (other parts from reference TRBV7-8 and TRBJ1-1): GAGVSQSPRYKVAKRGQDVALRCDPISGHVSLFWYQQALGQGPEFLTYFQNEAQLDKSGLPSDRFFAERPEGSVSTLKIQRTQQEDSAVYLCASSLTGWNTEAFFGQGTRLTVV.